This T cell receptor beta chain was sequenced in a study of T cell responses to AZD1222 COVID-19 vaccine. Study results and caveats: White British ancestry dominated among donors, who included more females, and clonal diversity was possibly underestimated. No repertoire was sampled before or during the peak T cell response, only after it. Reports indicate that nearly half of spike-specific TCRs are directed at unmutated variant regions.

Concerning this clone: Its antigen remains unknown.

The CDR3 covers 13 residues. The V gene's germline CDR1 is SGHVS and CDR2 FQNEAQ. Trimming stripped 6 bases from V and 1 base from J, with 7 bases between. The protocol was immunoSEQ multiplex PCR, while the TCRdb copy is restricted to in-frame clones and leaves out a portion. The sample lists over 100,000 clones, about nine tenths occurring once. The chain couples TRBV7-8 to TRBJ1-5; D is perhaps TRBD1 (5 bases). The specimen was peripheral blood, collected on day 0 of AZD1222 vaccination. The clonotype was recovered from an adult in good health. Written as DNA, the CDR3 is TGTGCCAGCAGAAGGGACAGCAATCAGCCCCAGCATTTT. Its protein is CASRRDSNQPQHF.